One and the same sample provided the 10 T cell receptor beta chains below, sequenced in a study of cytomegalovirus exposure and HLA in healthy donors. Measured with immunoSEQ multiplex PCR; TCRdb has only the in-frame clones, and not every one. The profile shows a few hundred thousand clones, around 89% of them singletons. Sequenced material: PBMCs. These receptor sequences come from a woman between 18 and 29 years old in good health and CMV-seronegative.

The sample holds a few counts of this clone. This chain links TRBV6-6 with TRBJ2-2, with 8 bases lining up with TRBD1. CDR1 is MNHNY and CDR2 is SVGAGI in the germline V gene (reference sequence). The CDR3 extends over 15 amino acids. The trim removed 10 bases at V and 7 bases at J, leaving 14 bases unmatched. The CDR3 nucleotides are TGTGCCAACGCGAAAGACAGGGGCGGGAACGGGGAGCTGTTTTTT. Translated: CANAKDRGGNGELFF.

The sample holds one count of this clone. The J gene is TRBJ1-6, the V gene TRBV5-1, with D perhaps TRBD1 (6 bases). Looked up from germline, CDR1 is SGHRS and CDR2 is YFSETQ. The CDR3 is made up of 16 amino acids. Trimming stripped 0 bases from V and 10 bases from J, with 17 bases between. The CDR3 is CASSLAGQKLGSPLHF. The DNA of the CDR3 is TGCGCCAGCAGCTTGGCGGGACAAAAACTTGGATCACCCCTCCACTTT.

CDR3 in amino acids: CASRPLPGTGGPGANVLTF. In nucleotides, the CDR3 is TGTGCCAGCAGGCCCCTCCCCGGGACAGGGGGCCCCGGGGCCAACGTCCTGACTTTC. The rearrangement links TRBV6-4 to TRBJ2-6; TRBD1 matches at 12 bases. The length of the CDR3 is 19 residues. The germline CDR1 and CDR2 sequences are MRHNA and SNTAGT. Losses at the gene ends were 6 bases for V and 4 bases for J; bases not matched to a gene: 13.

The genes are TRBV25-1 and TRBJ1-3; D gene ambiguous. V dropped 1 base and J dropped 1 base, with 5 bases sitting between them. Germline lookup yields CDR1 MGHDK and CDR2 SYGVNS. The CDR3 contains 14 residues. CDR3 amino acids: CASSEFRSGNTIYF. For the CDR3, the DNA is TGTGCCAGCAGTGAATTTCGGTCTGGAAACACCATATATTTT.

The chain combines TRBV27 with TRBJ2-3; tentative D call: TRBD2 (5 bases). This CDR3 is 16 amino acids long. The germline gives CDR1 MNHEY, CDR2 SMNVEV (reference sequence). Trimming cost V 4 bases and J 5 bases, with 19 bases left between them. DNA of the CDR3: TGTGCCAGCAGTTCTACCTTACCCCTCCGGGGAGATACGCAGTATTTT. It specifies CASSSTLPLRGDTQYF.

This chain links TRBV19 with TRBJ2-1; 8 bases agree with TRBD1. J lost 6 bases, V lost 1 base, and 5 bases had no gene match. The CDR3 is 15 amino acids. Germline CDR1 LNHDA, CDR2 SQIVND (reference sequence). The CDR3 loop is CASSIATTGVNEQFF. In DNA, the CDR3 is TGTGCCAGTAGTATAGCTACGACAGGGGTCAATGAGCAGTTCTTC.

V gene TRBV2 combines with J gene TRBJ2-7, with D maybe TRBD1 (5 bases). V shed 3 bases and J shed 5 bases, with 11 bases lying between them. The CDR3 totals 13 residues. Germline CDR1 and CDR2: SNHLY and FYNNEI. The CDR3 protein is CASSEQGFNEQYF. CDR3 nucleotides: TGTGCCAGCAGTGAGCAGGGCTTCAACGAGCAGTACTTC.

This chain joins TRBV28 and TRBJ1-5; D may be TRBD1 (5 bases). The V end lost 5 bases, the J end lost 7 bases, and 18 bases lay between the germline ends. The CDR3 runs 15 residues. Looked up from germline, CDR1 is MDHEN and CDR2 is SYDVKM. The CDR3 DNA sequence: TGTGCCAGCAGTCCTCAGGGCGGGGTCGGACAGCCCCAGCATTTT. Translation gives CASSPQGGVGQPQHF.

The chain joins TRBV5-1 to TRBJ2-7, with 12 bases aligning to TRBD2. The CDR3 loop spans 17 amino acids. V lost 4 bases to trimming and J lost 5 bases; unmatched junction nucleotides: 13. CDR1 and CDR2 (germline): SGHRS, YFSETQ. The DNA of the CDR3 is TGCGCCAGCAGCCTGGGGGCTAGCGGGAGGGCCGTGAACGAGCAGTACTTC. Encoded protein: CASSLGASGRAVNEQYF.

This clone has a single count. Possible read error: a much larger clone is one base away. The chain links TRBV28 to TRBJ2-3, with a weak D call TRBD2 (5 bases). V lost 6 bases, J lost 1 base, and 8 bases lay in between. CDR3 length: 13 amino acids. Germline CDR1 is MDHEN and CDR2 is SYDVKM. DNA for the CDR3: TGTGCCAGCAGCCCCGGGGGCACAGATACGCAGTATTTT. Its protein is CASSPGGTDTQYF.